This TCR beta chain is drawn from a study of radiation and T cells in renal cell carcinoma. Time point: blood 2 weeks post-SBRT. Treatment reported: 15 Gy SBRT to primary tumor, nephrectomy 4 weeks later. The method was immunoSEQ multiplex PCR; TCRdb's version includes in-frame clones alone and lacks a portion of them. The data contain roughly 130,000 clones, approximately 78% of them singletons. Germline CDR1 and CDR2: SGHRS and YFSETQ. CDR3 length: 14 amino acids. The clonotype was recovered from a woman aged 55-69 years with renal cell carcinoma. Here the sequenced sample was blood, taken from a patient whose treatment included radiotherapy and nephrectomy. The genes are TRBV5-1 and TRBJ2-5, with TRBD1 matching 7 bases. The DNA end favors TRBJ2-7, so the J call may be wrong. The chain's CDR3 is CASRFWDSTYEQYF. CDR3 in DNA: TGCGCCAGCAGGTTTTGGGACAGCACCTACGAGCAGTACTTC.